Following are 25 T cell receptor beta chains from one sample sequenced in a study of Ad26.COV2.S vaccination and SARS-CoV-2 variants. As for treatment: 15 to 20 received Ad26.COV2.S at low or high dose, single or two shots; five or six received placebo; per-sample allocation not given. Repertoires come from day 63 after the first vaccine or placebo injection. Clones were sequenced by immunoSEQ multiplex PCR, and TCRdb holds only the in-frame ones, with some missing. This sample yields around 450,000 clones, of which nearly 90% are seen a single time; over 2% belongs to the top ten. This specimen consisted of peripheral blood, obtained in a trial of Ad26.COV2.S vaccine versus placebo. These receptors originate from a person between 18 and 65 years old who received the Ad26.COV2.S COVID-19 vaccine or a placebo.

This clone occurred a few times. The chain carries TRBV20-1 and TRBJ2-7; a weak D match, TRBD2 (5 bases). The germline CDR1 and CDR2 sequences are DFQATT and SNEGSKA (reference sequence). Trimming removed 3 bases at V and 0 bases at J, with 12 bases between. The CDR3 covers 14 residues. DNA of the CDR3: TGCAGTGCTAGTTCCGGACTTAGCTCCTACGAGCAGTACTTC. This encodes CSASSGLSSYEQYF.

This clone showed up just once. V and J are TRBV6-1 and TRBJ1-2; D is undetermined. Germline V CDR1 and CDR2: MNHNS, SASEGT. Trimming stripped 6 bases from V and 1 base from J, with 12 bases between. CDR3 length: 14 residues. CDR3 coding DNA: TGTGCCAGCAGAACTCCCGGGAATAACTATGGCTACACCTTC. As protein: CASRTPGNNYGYTF.

V is TRBV5-6 and J is TRBJ1-2, with D possibly being TRBD1 (6 bases). V was pared by 4 bases and J by 8 bases, with 15 bases between. CDR1 is SGHDT and CDR2 is YYEEEE in the germline V gene. The CDR3 extends over 13 amino acids. CDR3 loop: CASSPRGPGGYTF. Here the CDR3 DNA reads TGTGCCAGCAGCCCGCGGGGGCCAGGAGGCTACACCTTC.

The CDR3 is CASKTTGSRGNEKLFF. The CDR3 DNA sequence: TGTGCCAGTAAGACGACAGGGTCGAGGGGTAATGAAAAACTGTTTTTT. V is TRBV19 and J is TRBJ1-4; TRBD1 agrees at 7 bases. The V gene's germline CDR1 is LNHDA and CDR2 SQIVND (reference sequence). The CDR3 is 16 residues long. Trimming cost V 7 bases and J 4 bases; bases outside gene matches: 12. Together with reference TRBV19 and TRBJ1-4, the CDR3 gives the full variable domain: DGGITQSPKYLFRKEGQNVTLSCEQNLNHDAMYWYRQDPGQGLRLIYYSQIVNDFQKGDIAEGYSVSREKKESFPLTVTSAQKNPTAFYLCASKTTGSRGNEKLFFGSGTQLSVL.

Points on this clone: The same CDR3 arises from other DNA sequences in this sample as well. The rearrangement joins TRBV4-3 to TRBJ1-6; D is unclear. This CDR3 region has 17 residues. Trimming cost V 0 bases and J 0 bases, with 9 bases left between them. The germline gives CDR1 LGHNA, CDR2 YSLEER. The CDR3 protein is CASSQDGPSSYNSPLHF. DNA of the CDR3: TGCGCCAGCAGCCAAGATGGTCCTAGCTCCTATAATTCACCCCTCCACTTT.

The chain employs TRBV19 and TRBJ2-5; D could derive from TRBD1 or TRBD2 (6 bases each). V shed 4 bases and J shed 5 bases, with 11 bases lying between them. The germline CDR1 and CDR2 sequences are LNHDA and SQIVND (reference sequence). This CDR3 is built from 13 residues. As DNA, the CDR3 is TGTGCCAGTAGTAGGGGGGCCGGGGAGACCCAGTACTTC. Translating gives CASSRGAGETQYF.

V usage is TRBV10-3 and J usage is TRBJ1-2; D not resolved. Germline CDR1 reads ENHRY; CDR2 reads SYGVKD. Trimming removed 0 bases at V and 2 bases at J, with 10 bases between. The length of the CDR3 is 15 residues. CDR3 amino acids: CAISESESENYGYTF. CDR3 nucleotides: TGTGCCATCAGTGAGTCGGAATCAGAGAACTATGGCTACACCTTC.

The rearrangement uses TRBV2 and TRBJ2-5, with D unresolved. This CDR3 spans 14 amino acids. CDR1 is SNHLY and CDR2 is FYNNEI in the germline V gene. V gave up 2 bases and J gave up 5 bases, with 12 bases separating them. CDR3 sequence (DNA): TGTGCCAGCAGTGAACTGGGGTCGTGGGAGACCCAGTACTTC. Residues: CASSELGSWETQYF.

Only one count was recorded for this clone. The chain combines TRBV9 with TRBJ2-1; 7 positions match TRBD1. V shed 0 bases, J shed 2 bases, and the junction held 2 bases outside the gene matches. The CDR3 is 15 residues long. CDR1 is SGDLS, CDR2 YYNGEE, per germline. The chain's CDR3 is CASSVEGTAYNEQFF. DNA of the CDR3: TGTGCCAGCAGCGTAGAGGGGACAGCCTACAATGAGCAGTTCTTC. Full variable domain (remainder filled in from reference TRBV9 and TRBJ2-1): DSGVTQTPKHLITATGQRVTLRCSPRSGDLSVYWYQQSLDQGLQFLIQYYNGEERAKGNILERFSAQQFPDLHSELNLSSLELGDSALYFCASSVEGTAYNEQFFGPGTRLTVL.

This chain uses TRBV28 with TRBJ1-1; D is undetermined. Trimming took off 2 bases at V and 10 bases at J, with 14 bases between the two ends. The CDR3 runs 13 residues. CDR1 MDHEN and CDR2 SYDVKM come from the germline V gene. The CDR3 DNA sequence: TGTGCCAGCAGTTTAGGTAATCTGCCCGGAGCTTTCTTT. Its protein is CASSLGNLPGAFF. Combining the CDR3 with reference TRBV28 and TRBJ1-1 gives the whole variable domain DVKVTQSSRYLVKRTGEKVFLECVQDMDHENMFWYRQDPGLGLRLIYFSYDVKMKEKGDIPEGYSVSREKKERFSLILESASTNQTSMYLCASSLGNLPGAFFGQGTRLTVV.

V gene TRBV14 combines with J gene TRBJ2-7; the match to TRBD2 covers 8 bases. The germline V gene has CDR1 SGHDN and CDR2 FVKESK. J lost 3 bases, V lost 4 bases, and 8 bases had no gene match. This CDR3 contains 15 residues. CDR3 amino acids: CASSRGLSGSYEQYV. The CDR3 DNA sequence: TGTGCCAGCAGCCGGGGACTAAGCGGGAGCTACGAGCAGTACGTC.

This chain joins TRBV4-3 and TRBJ1-4; 10 bases map to TRBD1. After removal of 0 bases from V and 8 bases from J, the junction contained 6 bases not matched to a gene. The germline CDR1 and CDR2 sequences are LGHNA and YSLEER. This CDR3 contains 16 residues. In DNA form, the CDR3 reads TGCGCCAGCAGCCAAGAAACCGGGACAGGGGTCGAAAAACTGTTTTTT. As protein: CASSQETGTGVEKLFF.

V and J are TRBV3-1 (or the pseudogene TRBV3-2) and TRBJ2-3; 9 nucleotides line up with TRBD2. The V and J ends lost 6 bases and 5 bases, in that order; junction bases with no gene match: 9. The germline V gene has CDR1 LGHDT and CDR2 YNNKEL (reference sequence). This CDR3 is 15 amino acids long. The CDR3 protein is CASRLKRGDEDTQYF. CDR3 bases: TGTGCCAGCAGACTCAAGCGGGGGGATGAAGATACGCAGTATTTT.

V usage is TRBV28 and J usage is TRBJ1-6, with D possibly being TRBD1 (5 bases). CDR3 size: 14 residues. CDR1 and CDR2 (germline): MDHEN, SYDVKM. Deletions cut 4 bases from V and 9 bases from J, with 13 bases between. The CDR3 region is CASSWGSYVSPLHF. The CDR3 coding sequence is TGTGCCAGCAGTTGGGGGAGTTACGTTTCACCCCTCCACTTT.

J is TRBJ2-3 and V is TRBV13; 10 bases fit TRBD2. This CDR3 region has 16 residues. V trimming: 5 bases; J trimming: 3 bases; junction bases outside the gene matches: 8. Looked up from germline, CDR1 is PRHDT and CDR2 is FYEKMQ (reference sequence). CDR3 sequence: CASSLRAGGQTDTQYF. CDR3 coding DNA: TGTGCCAGCAGCCTTAGAGCGGGAGGGCAAACAGATACGCAGTATTTT.

About this clone: The same CDR3 can be traced to other DNA sequences in this sample. V gene TRBV5-1 combines with J gene TRBJ1-5; 8 bases align to TRBD1. The ends lost 3 bases at V and 5 bases at J; junction bases unmatched: 4. Germline V gives CDR1 SGHRS, CDR2 YFSETQ. The CDR3 contains 14 residues. CDR3 sequence reads: CASSSGQGDQPQHF. Here the CDR3 DNA reads TGCGCCAGCAGCTCCGGACAGGGCGATCAGCCCCAGCATTTT.

This clone was detected once. The rearrangement uses TRBV12-3 or TRBV12-4 and TRBJ1-1; no reliable D call. This CDR3 is 13 amino acids long. V lost 4 bases and J lost 1, with 7 bases in between. CDR3 protein: CASSWPPNTEAFF. The DNA of the CDR3 is TGTGCCAGCAGTTGGCCACCGAACACTGAAGCTTTCTTT.

The V call is TRBV2, the J call TRBJ1-1, with TRBD1 matching over 8 bases. The CDR3 runs 15 residues. Germline V gene sequence: CDR1 SNHLY, CDR2 FYNNEI. J was trimmed by 0 bases and V by 5 bases; bases with no gene match: 5. CDR3 region: CASSPGTGLNTEAFF. The CDR3 coding sequence is TGTGCCAGCAGTCCCGGGACAGGCTTGAACACTGAAGCTTTCTTT.

The V gene is TRBV11-3, the J gene TRBJ2-3; 8 nucleotides agree with TRBD2. Trimming removed 5 bases from V and 5 bases from J; junction bases left unmatched: 12. From germline, CDR1 is SGHNT and CDR2 YENEEA. This CDR3 is 16 amino acids long. The CDR3 is CASSLGLANGVDTQYF. The CDR3 nucleotides are TGTGCCAGCAGCCTAGGACTAGCCAATGGAGTAGATACGCAGTATTTT. The full variable domain, its missing parts supplied by reference TRBV11-3 and TRBJ2-3, is EAGVVQSPRYKIIEKKQPVAFWCNPISGHNTLYWYLQNLGQGPELLIRYENEEAVDDSQLPKDRFSAERLKGVDSTLKIQPAELGDSAVYLCASSLGLANGVDTQYFGPGTRLTVL.

The CDR3 loop is CASSHYNEQFF. The CDR3 nucleotides are TGTGCCAGCAGTCACTACAATGAGCAGTTCTTC. This chain joins TRBV12-3 or TRBV12-4 and TRBJ2-1; D remains ambiguous. This CDR3 is 11 amino acids long. Between the trimmed V and J ends, which lost 5 bases and 3 bases, there was a span of 2 bases.

The V call is TRBV5-8, the J call TRBJ1-5; TRBD1 is a possible D gene (5 bases). V dropped 3 bases and J dropped 1 base, with 11 bases sitting between them. This CDR3 is 15 amino acids long. Germline CDR1 SGHTS, CDR2 YDEGEE. The CDR3 DNA reads as TGTGCCAGCAGCTCGGGACCGAAGAGCAATCAGCCCCAGCATTTT. This gives the protein CASSSGPKSNQPQHF. The full variable domain, with the rest looked up from reference TRBV5-8 and TRBJ1-5, is EAGVTQSPTHLIKTRGQQATLRCSPISGHTSVYWYQQALGLGLQFLLWYDEGEERNRGNFPPRFSGRQFPNYSSELNVNALELEDSALYLCASSSGPKSNQPQHFGDGTRLSIL.

This chain joins TRBV5-4 and TRBJ2-1, with 8 nucleotides matching TRBD1. This CDR3 has 16 residues. J was trimmed by 4 bases and V by 3 bases; bases with no gene match: 9. CDR1 is SGHNT and CDR2 is YYREEE in the germline V gene (reference sequence). The CDR3 is CASSYRQGSQYNEQFF. CDR3 nucleotides: TGTGCCAGCAGCTACCGACAGGGGTCCCAATACAATGAGCAGTTCTTC.

This clone was observed a single time. This sequence joins TRBV6-5 and TRBJ2-2; D gene uncertain. V was pared by 2 bases and J by 6 bases, with 7 bases between. The germline V gene encodes CDR1 MNHEY and CDR2 SVGAGI. CDR3 size: 13 residues. CDR3 amino acids: CASSYDRAGELFF. DNA for the CDR3: TGTGCCAGCAGTTACGATAGGGCCGGGGAGCTGTTTTTT.

In its sample, this clone was seen once. The rearrangement uses TRBV6-4 and TRBJ2-4; the match to TRBD1 covers 10 bases. This CDR3 region has 15 residues. Germline CDR1 and CDR2: MRHNA and SNTAGT. The junction had 8 bases not matched to a gene; V was cut back by 3 bases and J by 9 bases. DNA for the CDR3: TGTGCCAGCAGTGAACAGACAGGGGGCCGGGGCATTCAGTACTTC. This gives the protein CASSEQTGGRGIQYF.

V is TRBV25-1 and J is TRBJ1-2, with unresolved D. Deletions cut 2 bases from V and 3 bases from J, with 7 bases between. This CDR3 is built from 13 residues. The germline CDR1 and CDR2 sequences are MGHDK and SYGVNS. The CDR3 DNA sequence: TGTGCCAGCAGTGAAACATGGGACTATGGCTACACCTTC. This sequence encodes CASSETWDYGYTF.